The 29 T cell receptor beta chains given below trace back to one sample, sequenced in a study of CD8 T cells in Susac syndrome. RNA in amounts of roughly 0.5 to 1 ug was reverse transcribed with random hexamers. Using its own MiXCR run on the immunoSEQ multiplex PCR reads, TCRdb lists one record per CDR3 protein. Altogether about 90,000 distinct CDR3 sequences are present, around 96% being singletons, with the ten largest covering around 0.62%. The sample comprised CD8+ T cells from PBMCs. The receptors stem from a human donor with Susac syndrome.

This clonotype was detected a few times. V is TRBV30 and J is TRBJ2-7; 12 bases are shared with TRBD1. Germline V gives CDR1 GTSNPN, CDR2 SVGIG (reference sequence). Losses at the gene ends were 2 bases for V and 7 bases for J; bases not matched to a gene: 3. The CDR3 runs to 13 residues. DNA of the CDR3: TGTGCCTGGAGTCGGGACAGGGGGCATGAGCAGTACTTC. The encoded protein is CAWSRDRGHEQYF.

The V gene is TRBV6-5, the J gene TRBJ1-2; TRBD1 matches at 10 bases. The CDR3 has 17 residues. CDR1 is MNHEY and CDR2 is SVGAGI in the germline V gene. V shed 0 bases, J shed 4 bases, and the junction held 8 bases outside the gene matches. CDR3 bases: TGTGCCAGCAGTTACTCGGGACAGGGGCATCGGAGCTATGGCTACACCTTC. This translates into CASSYSGQGHRSYGYTF.

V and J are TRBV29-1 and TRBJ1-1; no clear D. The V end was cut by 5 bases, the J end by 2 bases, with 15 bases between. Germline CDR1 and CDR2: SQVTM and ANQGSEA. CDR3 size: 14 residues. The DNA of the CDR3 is TGCAGCGTTCTGGACTCCGTTCTTAACACTGAAGCTTTCTTT. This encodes CSVLDSVLNTEAFF.

In DNA form, the CDR3 reads TGTGCCTGGAGCCCCGGGTTCCGAGAGACCCAGTACTTC. As protein: CAWSPGFRETQYF. The chain recombines TRBV30 with TRBJ2-5; D gene unclear. The germline V gene has CDR1 GTSNPN and CDR2 SVGIG (reference sequence). V dropped 3 bases and J dropped 4 bases, with 12 bases sitting between them. The CDR3 is made up of 13 amino acids. Supplemented by reference TRBV30 and TRBJ2-5, the full variable domain reads SQTIHQWPATLVQPVGSPLSLECTVEGTSNPNLYWYRQAAGRGLQLLFYSVGIGQISSEVPQNLSASRPQDRQFILSSKKLLLSDSGFYLCAWSPGFRETQYFGPGTRLLVL.

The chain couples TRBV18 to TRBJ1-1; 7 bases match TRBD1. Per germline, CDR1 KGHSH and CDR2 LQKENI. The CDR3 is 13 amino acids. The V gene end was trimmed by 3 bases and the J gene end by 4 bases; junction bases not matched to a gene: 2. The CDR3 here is CASSPTGSTEAFF. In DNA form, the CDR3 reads TGTGCCAGCTCACCGACAGGGAGCACTGAAGCTTTCTTT.

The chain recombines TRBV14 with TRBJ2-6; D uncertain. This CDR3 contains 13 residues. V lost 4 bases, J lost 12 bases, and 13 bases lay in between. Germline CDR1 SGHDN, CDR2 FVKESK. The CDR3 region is CASSPTWPAVLTF. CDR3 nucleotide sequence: TGTGCCAGCAGCCCTACGTGGCCTGCCGTCCTGACTTTC.

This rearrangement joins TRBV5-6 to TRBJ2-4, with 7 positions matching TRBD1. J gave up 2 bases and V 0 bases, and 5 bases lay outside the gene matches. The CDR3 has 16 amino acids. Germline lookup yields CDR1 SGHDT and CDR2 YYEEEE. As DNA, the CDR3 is TGTGCCAGCAGCTTGGTTCCACAGGGGTCCAAAAACATTCAGTACTTC. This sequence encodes CASSLVPQGSKNIQYF.

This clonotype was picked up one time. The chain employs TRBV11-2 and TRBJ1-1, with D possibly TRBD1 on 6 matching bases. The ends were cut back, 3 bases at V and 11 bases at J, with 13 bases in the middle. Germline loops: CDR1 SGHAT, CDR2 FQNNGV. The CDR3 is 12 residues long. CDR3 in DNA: TGTGCCAGCAGCTTTCCAGGGGATAAGGCTTTCTTT. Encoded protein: CASSFPGDKAFF.

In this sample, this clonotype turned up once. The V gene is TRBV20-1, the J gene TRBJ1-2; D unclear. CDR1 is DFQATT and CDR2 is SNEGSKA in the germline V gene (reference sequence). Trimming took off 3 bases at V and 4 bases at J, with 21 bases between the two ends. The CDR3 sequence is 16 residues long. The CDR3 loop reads CSASLSRTLVLYGYTF. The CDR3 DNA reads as TGCAGTGCTAGCCTATCGCGGACCTTGGTCCTCTATGGCTACACCTTC.

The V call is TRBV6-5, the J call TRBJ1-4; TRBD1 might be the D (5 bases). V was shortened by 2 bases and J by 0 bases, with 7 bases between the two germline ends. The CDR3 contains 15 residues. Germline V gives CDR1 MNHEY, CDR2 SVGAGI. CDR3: CASSYAQATNEKLFF. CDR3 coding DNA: TGTGCCAGCAGTTACGCACAGGCAACTAATGAAAAACTGTTTTTT.

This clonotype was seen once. The CDR3 loop is CASRAPGIQETQYF. CDR3 nucleotide sequence: TGTGCCAGCAGAGCCCCAGGGATCCAAGAGACCCAGTACTTC. J is TRBJ2-5 and V is TRBV2; possibly TRBD1 for D (5 bases). Germline V gene lookup returns CDR1 SNHLY and CDR2 FYNNEI. The germline V and J ends were trimmed by 6 bases and 1 base, with 12 bases remaining between them. The CDR3 runs 14 residues.

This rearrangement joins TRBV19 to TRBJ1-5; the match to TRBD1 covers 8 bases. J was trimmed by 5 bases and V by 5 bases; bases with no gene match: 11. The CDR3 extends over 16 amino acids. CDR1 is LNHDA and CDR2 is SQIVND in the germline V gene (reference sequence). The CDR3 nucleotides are TGTGCCAGTAGTGTCAGACAGGGGAGTGGGGATCAGCCCCAGCATTTT. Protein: CASSVRQGSGDQPQHF. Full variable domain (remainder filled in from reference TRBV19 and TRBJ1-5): DGGITQSPKYLFRKEGQNVTLSCEQNLNHDAMYWYRQDPGQGLRLIYYSQIVNDFQKGDIAEGYSVSREKKESFPLTVTSAQKNPTAFYLCASSVRQGSGDQPQHFGDGTRLSIL.

The CDR3 DNA follows: TGCAGTGCTAGAGAGGCCGGGAGGGTGGTTCAGCCCCAGCATTTT. Amino acid sequence: CSAREAGRVVQPQHF. J is TRBJ1-5 and V is TRBV20-1, with D unclear. The germline V gene encodes CDR1 DFQATT and CDR2 SNEGSKA (reference sequence). This CDR3 contains 15 residues. V gave up 0 bases and J gave up 6 bases, with 15 bases separating them.

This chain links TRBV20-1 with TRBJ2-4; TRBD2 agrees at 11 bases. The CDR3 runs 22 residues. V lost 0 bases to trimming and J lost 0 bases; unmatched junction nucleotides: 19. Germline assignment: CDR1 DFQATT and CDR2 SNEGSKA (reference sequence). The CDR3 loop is CSARDDELSGGAVLPAKNIQYF. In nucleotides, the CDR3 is TGCAGTGCTAGAGATGACGAGCTTAGCGGGGGGGCCGTCTTACCAGCCAAAAACATTCAGTACTTC.

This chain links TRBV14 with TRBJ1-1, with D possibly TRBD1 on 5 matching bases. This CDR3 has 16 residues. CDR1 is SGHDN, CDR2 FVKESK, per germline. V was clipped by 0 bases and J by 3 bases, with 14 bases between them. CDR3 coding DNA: TGTGCCAGCAGCCAAGATTGGAGAGGGGACTACACTGAAGCTTTCTTT. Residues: CASSQDWRGDYTEAFF. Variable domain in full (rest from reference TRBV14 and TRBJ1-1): EAGVTQFPSHSVIEKGQTVTLRCDPISGHDNLYWYRRVMGKEIKFLLHFVKESKQDESGMPNNRFLAERTGGTYSTLKVQPAELEDSGVYFCASSQDWRGDYTEAFFGQGTRLTVV.

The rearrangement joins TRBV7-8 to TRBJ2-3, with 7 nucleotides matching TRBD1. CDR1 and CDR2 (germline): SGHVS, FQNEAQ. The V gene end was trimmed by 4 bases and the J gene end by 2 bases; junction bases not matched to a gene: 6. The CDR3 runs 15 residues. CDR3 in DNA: TGTGCCAGCAGCTACCGGACAGGACACACAGATACGCAGTATTTT. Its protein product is CASSYRTGHTDTQYF.

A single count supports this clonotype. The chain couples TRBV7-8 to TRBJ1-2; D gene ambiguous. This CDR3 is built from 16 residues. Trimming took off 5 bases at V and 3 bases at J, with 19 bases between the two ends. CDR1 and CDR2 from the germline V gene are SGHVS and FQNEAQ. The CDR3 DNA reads TGTGCCAGCAGCCCACCTCGAGGAGGGAAGGACTATGGCTACACCTTC. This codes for CASSPPRGGKDYGYTF.

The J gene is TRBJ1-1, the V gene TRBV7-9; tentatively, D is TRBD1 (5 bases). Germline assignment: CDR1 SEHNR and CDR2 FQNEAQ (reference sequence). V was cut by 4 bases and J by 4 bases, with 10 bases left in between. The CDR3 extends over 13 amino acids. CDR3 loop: CASSSGLRTEAFF. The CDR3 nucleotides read TGTGCCAGCAGCTCGGGACTACGCACTGAAGCTTTCTTT. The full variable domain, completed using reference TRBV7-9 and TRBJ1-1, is DTGVSQNPRHKITKRGQNVTFRCDPISEHNRLYWYRQTLGQGPEFLTYFQNEAQLEKSRLLSDRFSAERPKGSFSTLEIQRTEQGDSAMYLCASSSGLRTEAFFGQGTRLTVV.

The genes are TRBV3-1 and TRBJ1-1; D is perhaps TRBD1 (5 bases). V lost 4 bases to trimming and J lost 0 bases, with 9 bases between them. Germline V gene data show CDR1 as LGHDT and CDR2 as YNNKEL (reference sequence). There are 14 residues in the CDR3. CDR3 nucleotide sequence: TGTGCCAGCAGCCGGGACCTCATGAACACTGAAGCTTTCTTT. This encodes CASSRDLMNTEAFF.

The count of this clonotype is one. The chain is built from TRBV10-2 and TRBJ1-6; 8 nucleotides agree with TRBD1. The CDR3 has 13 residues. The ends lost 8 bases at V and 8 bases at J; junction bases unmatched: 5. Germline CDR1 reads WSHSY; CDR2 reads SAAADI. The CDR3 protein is CASEEQGDSPLHF. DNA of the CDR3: TGCGCCAGCGAAGAACAGGGGGATTCACCCCTCCACTTT.

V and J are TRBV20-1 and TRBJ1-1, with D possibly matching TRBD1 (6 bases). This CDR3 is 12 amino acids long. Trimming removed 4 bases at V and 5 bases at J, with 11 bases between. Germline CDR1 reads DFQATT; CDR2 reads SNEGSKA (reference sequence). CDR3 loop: CSAKGGWTEAFF. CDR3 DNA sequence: TGCAGTGCTAAGGGGGGGTGGACTGAAGCTTTCTTT.

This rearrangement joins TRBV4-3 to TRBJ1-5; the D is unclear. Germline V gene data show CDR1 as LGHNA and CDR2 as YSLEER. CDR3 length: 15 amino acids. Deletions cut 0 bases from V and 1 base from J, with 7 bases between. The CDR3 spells CASSQDRQSNQPQHF. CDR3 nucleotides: TGCGCCAGCAGCCAAGATCGGCAGAGCAATCAGCCCCAGCATTTT.

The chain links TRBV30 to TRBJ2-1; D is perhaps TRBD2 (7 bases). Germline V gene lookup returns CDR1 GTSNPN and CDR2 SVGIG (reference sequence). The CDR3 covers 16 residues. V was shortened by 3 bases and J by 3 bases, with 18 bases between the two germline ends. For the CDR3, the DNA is TGTGCCTGGAGAGTTGCGGGGGCGACTTACTACAATGAGCAGTTCTTC. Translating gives CAWRVAGATYYNEQFF.

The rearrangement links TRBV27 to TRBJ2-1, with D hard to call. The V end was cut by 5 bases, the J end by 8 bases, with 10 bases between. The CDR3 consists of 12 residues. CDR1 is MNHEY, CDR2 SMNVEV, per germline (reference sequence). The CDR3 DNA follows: TGTGCCAGCAGTCACGCTAGGGATGAGCAGTTCTTC. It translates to CASSHARDEQFF.

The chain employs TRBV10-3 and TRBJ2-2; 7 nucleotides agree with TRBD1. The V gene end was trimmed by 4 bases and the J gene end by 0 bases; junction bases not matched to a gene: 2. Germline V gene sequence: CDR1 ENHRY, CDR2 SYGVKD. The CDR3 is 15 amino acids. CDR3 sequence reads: CAISVGGANTGELFF. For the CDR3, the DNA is TGTGCCATCAGTGTAGGGGGCGCGAACACCGGGGAGCTGTTTTTT.

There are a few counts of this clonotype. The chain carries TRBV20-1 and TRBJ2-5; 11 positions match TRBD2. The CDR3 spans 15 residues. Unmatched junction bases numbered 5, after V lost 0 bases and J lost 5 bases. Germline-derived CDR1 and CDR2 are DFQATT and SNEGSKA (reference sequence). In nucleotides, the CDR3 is TGCAGTGCTAGAGATCTAGCGGGGGGCGCGGAGACCCAGTACTTC. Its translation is CSARDLAGGAETQYF.

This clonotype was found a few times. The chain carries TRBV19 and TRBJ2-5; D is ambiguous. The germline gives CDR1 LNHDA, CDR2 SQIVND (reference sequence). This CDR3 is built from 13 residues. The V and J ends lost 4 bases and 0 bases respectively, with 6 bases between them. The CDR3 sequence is CASSSLDQETQYF. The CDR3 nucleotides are TGTGCCAGTAGTAGTCTAGACCAAGAGACCCAGTACTTC.

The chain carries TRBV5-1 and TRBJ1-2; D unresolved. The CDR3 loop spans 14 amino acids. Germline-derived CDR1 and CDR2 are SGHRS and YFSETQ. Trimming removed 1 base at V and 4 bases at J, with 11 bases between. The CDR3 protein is CASSLRLTGYGYTF. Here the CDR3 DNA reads TGCGCCAGCAGCTTGCGGTTGACCGGCTATGGCTACACCTTC. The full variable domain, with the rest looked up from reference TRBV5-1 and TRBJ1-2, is KAGVTQTPRYLIKTRGQQVTLSCSPISGHRSVSWYQQTPGQGLQFLFEYFSETQRNKGNFPGRFSGRQFSNSRSEMNVSTLELGDSALYLCASSLRLTGYGYTFGSGTRLTVV.

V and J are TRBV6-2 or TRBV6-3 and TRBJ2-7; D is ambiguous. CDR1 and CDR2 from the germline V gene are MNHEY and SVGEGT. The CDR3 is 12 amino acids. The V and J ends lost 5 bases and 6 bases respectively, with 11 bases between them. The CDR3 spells CASSNPTGEQYF. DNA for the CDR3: TGTGCCAGCAGTAACCCGACGGGCGAGCAGTACTTC.